The 7 T cell receptor beta chains below were found in one sample sequenced in a study of OX40 agonist ivuxolimab in advanced cancers. The method was the immunoSEQ multiplex PCR assay. TCRdb limited this immuneACCESS table to in-frame rearrangements with V and J called. A share of clones is missing; checked studies link under half to unresolved V genes, and the rest is unexplained. Here the sample has 35,000 to 40,000 clones; around 80% occur a single time. The ten largest clones represent around 12% of the sample. Source: CD4+ or CD8+ T cells sorted from blood, taken in a trial of the OX40 agonist ivuxolimab. The receptor source for this set is an adult with an advanced solid tumor such as melanoma, head and neck, liver or kidney cancer.

This clone was seen a handful of times. The rearrangement uses TRBV10-1 and TRBJ2-1; 10 nucleotides agree with TRBD2. The CDR3 sequence is 14 residues long. The J segment lost 8 bases and the V segment lost 5 bases, leaving 6 bases of the junction unmatched. From germline, CDR1 is WNHNN and CDR2 SYGVQD (reference sequence). The CDR3 nucleotides are TGCGCCAGCAGTTTTACTAGCGGGGCGCATGAGCAGTTCTTC. Amino acids: CASSFTSGAHEQFF.

The chain combines TRBV6-5 with TRBJ2-7; 8 positions match TRBD1. This CDR3 region has 15 residues. Germline CDR1 and CDR2: MNHEY and SVGAGI. Unmatched junction bases numbered 6, after V lost 5 bases and J lost 0 bases. The CDR3 reads CASSTAGGPSYEQYF. For the CDR3, the DNA is TGTGCCAGCAGTACCGCAGGGGGCCCCTCCTACGAGCAGTACTTC.

The genes are TRBV27 and TRBJ2-3; 8 positions match TRBD2. V gave up 5 bases and J gave up 0 bases; unmatched junction bases: 10. This CDR3 region has 17 residues. CDR1 and CDR2 (germline): MNHEY, SMNVEV (reference sequence). The CDR3 DNA follows: TGTGCCAGCAGTCGTTTTAGGGTAGCGGGGAGCACAGATACGCAGTATTTT. Translated: CASSRFRVAGSTDTQYF.

As concerns this clone: Other nucleotide sequences from this sample produce the same CDR3. J is TRBJ2-3 and V is TRBV7-9; D unresolved. The CDR3 runs to 11 residues. Germline-derived CDR1 and CDR2 are SEHNR and FQNEAQ (reference sequence). The V end was cut by 3 bases, the J end by 4 bases, with 2 bases between. CDR3 nucleotides: TGTGCCAGCAGCTTCTCAGATACGCAGTATTTT. The encoded protein is CASSFSDTQYF.

The chain couples TRBV5-1 to TRBJ2-7; TRBD1 matches 9 bases. The CDR3 spans 15 residues. The germline V gene encodes CDR1 SGHRS and CDR2 YFSETQ. Trimming took 4 bases from V and 3 from J; bases not matched to a gene: 8. The CDR3 nucleotides read TGCGCCAGCAGCCCGGCGGGACAGGGCCTCTACGAGCAGTACTTC. It translates to CASSPAGQGLYEQYF.

This clone appeared a few times. The V gene is TRBV7-2, the J gene TRBJ2-5, with 8 bases matching TRBD1. CDR1 SGHTA and CDR2 FQGNSA come from the germline V gene. Losses at the gene ends were 5 bases for V and 5 bases for J; bases not matched to a gene: 10. The CDR3 contains 15 residues. CDR3 amino acids: CASSPRAGGVETQYF. CDR3 in DNA: TGTGCCAGCAGCCCGAGGGCAGGGGGCGTTGAGACCCAGTACTTC.

The CDR3 region has the DNA TGCGCCAGCAGCTTGGGAACATACAATGAGCAGTTCTTC. This gives the protein CASSLGTYNEQFF. This sequence joins TRBV5-1 and TRBJ2-1, with D unclear. This CDR3 is 13 amino acids long. CDR1 and CDR2 from the germline V gene are SGHRS and YFSETQ. V lost 0 bases and J lost 4, with 5 bases in between.